These 24 T cell receptor beta chains were all obtained from the same sample, sequenced in a study of shared clonotypes between healthy human individuals. Generated by immunoSEQ multiplex PCR, the TCRdb table keeps only in-frame clones and is missing some. Of hundreds of thousands of clones in the sample, about 96% were seen once. The naive CD8 subset, CD45RO-negative cells positively selected for CCR7, excluded terminally differentiated effector memory CD45RA+ cells. Material for sequencing was naive CD8+ T cells sorted from blood. The origin of the receptors is a young woman in good health.

The chain carries TRBV28 and TRBJ1-5; D call uncertain. CDR1 is MDHEN and CDR2 is SYDVKM in the germline V gene. The ends were cut back, 5 bases at V and 3 bases at J, with 8 bases in the middle. This CDR3 is 13 amino acids long. The CDR3 DNA reads as TGTGCCAGCAGTGTGGGGAACAATCAGCCCCAGCATTTT. This gives the protein CASSVGNNQPQHF.

This chain uses TRBV2 with TRBJ2-7; 10 bases map to TRBD2. V shed 8 bases, J shed 4 bases, and the junction held 8 bases outside the gene matches. Germline CDR1 reads SNHLY; CDR2 reads FYNNEI. There are 14 residues in the CDR3. Written as DNA, the CDR3 is TGTGCCAGCGGGATTCTAGCGGGAGCATACGAGCAGTACTTC. Protein sequence: CASGILAGAYEQYF.

This chain connects TRBV27 to TRBJ1-1, with a tentative D call TRBD1 (5 bases). V dropped 1 base and J dropped 2 bases, with 8 bases sitting between them. The CDR3 contains 14 residues. Germline V gene data show CDR1 as MNHEY and CDR2 as SMNVEV (reference sequence). The CDR3 is CASSLLGPNTEAFF. The CDR3, as DNA: TGTGCCAGCAGTTTATTGGGGCCCAACACTGAAGCTTTCTTT.

In regard to this clone: Other DNA sequences of this sample code for an identical CDR3. The genes are TRBV7-9 and TRBJ2-1; D gene unclear. Trimming stripped 4 bases from V and 3 bases from J, with 4 bases between. This CDR3 region has 12 residues. CDR1 and CDR2 (germline): SEHNR, FQNEAQ (reference sequence). CDR3 nucleotides: TGTGCCAGCAGCTCTCTCTACAATGAGCAGTTCTTC. Residues: CASSSLYNEQFF.

The rearrangement uses TRBV28 and TRBJ2-7, with a possible D match to TRBD2 (5 bases). The germline CDR1 and CDR2 sequences are MDHEN and SYDVKM. This CDR3 comprises 14 residues. Trimming removed 6 bases from V and 5 bases from J, with 17 bases in between. The CDR3 DNA is TGTGCCAGCAGCGCACCGGGAACTCGGGACGAGCAGTACTTC. Translating gives CASSAPGTRDEQYF.

This chain uses TRBV18 with TRBJ2-1; 9 bases line up with TRBD2. The CDR3 is 18 amino acids. Germline trimming cut 0 bases from V and 8 bases from J; bases unmatched to any gene: 14. CDR1 and CDR2 from the germline V gene are KGHSH and LQKENI. CDR3 loop: CASSPPGGLAGFKDEQFF. The CDR3 DNA sequence: TGTGCCAGCTCACCACCGGGGGGGCTAGCGGGATTCAAAGATGAGCAGTTCTTC.

The V gene is TRBV27, the J gene TRBJ1-1; D possibly corresponds to TRBD1 (5 bases). The V end was cut by 0 bases, the J end by 8 bases, with 16 bases between. CDR3 length equals 15 residues. Per germline, CDR1 MNHEY and CDR2 SMNVEV (reference sequence). The CDR3 is CASSLSGRSNEEAFF. Here the CDR3 DNA reads TGTGCCAGCAGTTTATCGGGACGCTCGAACGAGGAAGCTTTCTTT.

The rearrangement joins TRBV28 to TRBJ2-5; tentatively, D is TRBD1 (5 bases). Germline CDR1 reads MDHEN; CDR2 reads SYDVKM. The length of the CDR3 is 14 residues. The germline V and J ends were trimmed by 6 bases and 4 bases, with 15 bases remaining between them. The CDR3 DNA sequence: TGTGCCAGCAGCGCCGACTGGGGCTCAGAGACCCAGTACTTC. Protein: CASSADWGSETQYF.

The chain combines TRBV4-2 with TRBJ2-1; TRBD2 matches 10 bases. Germline V gives CDR1 LGHNA, CDR2 YNFKEQ. V dropped 1 base and J dropped 5; count of bases not matched to a gene: 8. CDR3 size: 17 residues. DNA for the CDR3: TGTGCCAGCAGCCAAGCTCGATGGACTAGCGGCAACAATGAGCAGTTCTTC. As protein: CASSQARWTSGNNEQFF.

V is TRBV6-5 and J is TRBJ2-7; 7 nucleotides agree with TRBD2. Per the germline V gene, CDR1 is MNHEY and CDR2 is SVGAGI. The CDR3 runs 16 residues. The V segment lost 0 bases and the J segment 0 bases; nucleotides outside the gene matches: 5. This CDR3 reads CASSYSSGGTSYEQYF. In nucleotides, the CDR3 is TGTGCCAGCAGTTACTCGTCGGGAGGTACCTCCTACGAGCAGTACTTC.

This chain joins TRBV4-2 and TRBJ2-3; possibly TRBD2 for D (6 bases). CDR1 and CDR2 (germline): LGHNA, YNFKEQ. The V end was cut by 0 bases, the J end by 2 bases, with 18 bases between. The CDR3 totals 18 residues. CDR3 region: CASSQDRASATDTDTQYF. The CDR3 DNA reads TGTGCCAGCAGCCAAGATAGGGCTAGCGCTACGGACACAGATACGCAGTATTTT.

The chain uses TRBV9 and TRBJ2-1; D is possibly TRBD2 (6 bases). Germline loops: CDR1 SGDLS, CDR2 YYNGEE. The CDR3 runs 12 residues. The ends were cut back, 0 bases at V and 10 bases at J, with 8 bases in the middle. CDR3 nucleotide sequence: TGTGCCAGCAGCGTAGATGCGGGGGAGCAGTTCTTC. Encoded protein: CASSVDAGEQFF. Combining the CDR3 with reference TRBV9 and TRBJ2-1 gives the whole variable domain DSGVTQTPKHLITATGQRVTLRCSPRSGDLSVYWYQQSLDQGLQFLIQYYNGEERAKGNILERFSAQQFPDLHSELNLSSLELGDSALYFCASSVDAGEQFFGPGTRLTVL.

The V gene is TRBV7-9, the J gene TRBJ2-1; TRBD2 aligns across 10 bases. The germline gives CDR1 SEHNR, CDR2 FQNEAQ (reference sequence). The CDR3 loop spans 19 amino acids. V lost 5 bases and J lost 0; bases outside the gene matches: 13. CDR3 region: CASSPVGTSERYSYNEQFF. DNA for the CDR3: TGTGCCAGCAGCCCAGTCGGGACTAGCGAAAGATACTCCTACAATGAGCAGTTCTTC.

This clone was observed a single time. The rearrangement joins TRBV19 to TRBJ2-1; 8 nucleotides match TRBD2. The ends lost 3 bases at V and 7 bases at J; junction bases unmatched: 2. The germline CDR1 and CDR2 sequences are LNHDA and SQIVND (reference sequence). CDR3 size: 13 residues. The CDR3 protein is CASSMAGGNEQFF. The CDR3 DNA is TGTGCCAGTAGTATGGCGGGAGGTAATGAGCAGTTCTTC.

About this clone itself: The sample has other DNA sequences that encode this CDR3 too. The chain is built from TRBV27 and TRBJ2-2, with D uncertain. The length of the CDR3 is 14 residues. V was shortened by 5 bases and J by 0 bases, with 7 bases between the two germline ends. Per germline, CDR1 MNHEY and CDR2 SMNVEV (reference sequence). CDR3 sequence: CASSPGTNTGELFF. The DNA for the CDR3 is TGTGCCAGCAGTCCTGGAACGAACACCGGGGAGCTGTTTTTT.

A single count supports this clone. The chain uses TRBV7-6 and TRBJ2-5; D gene uncertain. The germline V gene encodes CDR1 SGHVS and CDR2 FNYEAQ. This CDR3 comprises 11 residues. The V gene lost 7 bases and the J gene lost 5 bases, with 8 bases spanning the gap. CDR3 loop: CASTPGETQYF. The CDR3 DNA sequence: TGTGCCAGCACCCCCGGGGAGACCCAGTACTTC.

This rearrangement joins TRBV19 to TRBJ2-1; 13 positions agree with TRBD2. Trimming took 7 bases from V and 9 from J; bases not matched to a gene: 9. Germline V gene data show CDR1 as LNHDA and CDR2 as SQIVND (reference sequence). The CDR3 sequence is 15 residues long. CDR3 sequence: CASNPGLAGLSEQFF. The CDR3 DNA sequence: TGTGCCAGTAACCCGGGACTAGCGGGATTGTCTGAGCAGTTCTTC.

The J gene is TRBJ2-1, the V gene TRBV27; TRBD1 agrees at 9 bases. This CDR3 contains 17 residues. V lost 3 bases to trimming and J lost 2 bases; unmatched junction nucleotides: 8. CDR1 and CDR2 (germline): MNHEY, SMNVEV (reference sequence). Written as DNA, the CDR3 is TGTGCCAGCAGTTTCCAACCGGGACAGGGAACCTACAATGAGCAGTTCTTC. This translates into CASSFQPGQGTYNEQFF.

V usage is TRBV6-6 and J usage is TRBJ2-2; D uncertain. Germline CDR1 is MNHNY and CDR2 is SVGAGI (reference sequence). Trimming removed 7 bases at V and 8 bases at J, with 8 bases between. This CDR3 comprises 11 residues. CDR3 bases: TGTGCCAGCATATCGGCAGGGGAGCTGTTTTTT. Amino acids: CASISAGELFF.

The V gene is TRBV25-1, the J gene TRBJ2-7; D might be TRBD2 (5 bases). CDR1 is MGHDK, CDR2 SYGVNS, per germline. This CDR3 region has 15 residues. The V gene lost 2 bases and the J gene lost 4 bases, with 15 bases spanning the gap. DNA of the CDR3: TGTGCCAGCAGTGAACCCGTGGCAGGAGGATACGAGCAGTACTTC. It specifies CASSEPVAGGYEQYF.

CDR3 amino acids: CASSQAVLAGGPYEQYF. CDR3 DNA sequence: TGCGCCAGCAGCCAAGCTGTACTAGCGGGAGGTCCCTACGAGCAGTACTTC. The J gene is TRBJ2-7, the V gene TRBV4-1; 12 bases line up with TRBD2. The CDR3 spans 17 residues. V was pared by 1 base and J by 2 bases, with 6 bases of the junction left unmatched. Germline lookup yields CDR1 MGHRA and CDR2 YSYEKL.

The V and J genes are TRBV27 and TRBJ2-3; 8 bases line up with TRBD2. Germline V gene sequence: CDR1 MNHEY, CDR2 SMNVEV (reference sequence). V lost 8 bases and J lost 6; bases outside the gene matches: 7. The CDR3 spans 13 residues. The CDR3 DNA is TGTGCCAGCCGGAATAGCGGGATGGATACGCAGTATTTT. Its translation: CASRNSGMDTQYF.

J is TRBJ1-4 and V is TRBV7-6; D is possibly TRBD1 (5 bases). In germline, CDR1 is SGHVS, CDR2 FNYEAQ. V gave up 5 bases and J gave up 8 bases, with 21 bases separating them. The CDR3 runs to 16 residues. The CDR3 loop reads CASSPVLGEGREKLFF. CDR3 sequence (DNA): TGTGCCAGCAGCCCTGTCCTAGGAGAGGGGAGAGAAAAACTGTTTTTT.

The chain is built from TRBV5-4 and TRBJ2-7, with 12 nucleotides matching TRBD2. Unmatched junction bases numbered 12, after V lost 4 bases and J lost 4 bases. This CDR3 contains 17 residues. CDR1 is SGHNT and CDR2 is YYREEE in the germline V gene (reference sequence). DNA of the CDR3: TGTGCCAGCAGCGGGGGGGCTAGCGGGAGGGGACTGTACGAGCAGTACTTC. It is translated as CASSGGASGRGLYEQYF.